This T cell receptor beta chain emerged from a study of shared clonotypes between healthy human individuals. Study summary: CD8 memory received one plate per donor, CD8 naive two, CD4 memory three and CD4 naive three.

The CDR3 has 15 amino acids. The germline gives CDR1 SGHRS, CDR2 YFSETQ. Trimming shortened V by 0 bases and J by 10 bases, and 14 bases separated the two germline ends. Overall study results and limits: Blood was the sole source, and tissue repertoires probably differ.

This clone was recorded a few times. Its antigen is unknown. Sorted-subset replicate PCRs used 200 ng DNA, roughly 28,000 T cell genomes. Method: immunoSEQ multiplex PCR; TCRdb's copy keeps in-frame clones and lacks some. The table lists about 2 million clones, around 95% of them singletons. Input material: naive CD4+ T cells sorted from blood. As for subset: CD45RA+ positively selected. The J gene is TRBJ1-6, the V gene TRBV5-1, with D unresolved. This TCR came from a man aged 18 to 35 in good health. CDR3 sequence: CASSLDLGSRSPLHF. The CDR3 nucleotides are TGCGCCAGCAGCTTGGATCTCGGGAGCCGCTCACCCCTCCACTTT. The full variable domain, in which reference TRBV5-1 and TRBJ1-6 provide the parts outside the CDR3, is KAGVTQTPRYLIKTRGQQVTLSCSPISGHRSVSWYQQTPGQGLQFLFEYFSETQRNKGNFPGRFSGRQFSNSRSEMNVSTLELGDSALYLCASSLDLGSRSPLHFGNGTRLTVT.